Shown below are 19 T cell receptor beta chains from a single sample sequenced in a study of spatial heterogeneity in lung cancer. Time point noted: sample taken at primary tumor resection. Unsorted whole RNA of tumor, nontumor lung or frozen PBMC was sequenced. TCRdb analysed the 5' RACE reads with MiXCR anew, one entry per CDR3 protein. The repertoire has about 42,000 distinct CDR3 sequences, approximately 7% of them found once; the top ten carry around 43%. The input for sequencing was PBMCs, taken at surgery. The origin of the receptors is a female donor with early-stage non-small cell lung cancer.

The table lists this clonotype with many counts. This chain joins TRBV28 and TRBJ2-7; TRBD1 agrees at 9 bases. After removal of 3 bases from V and 2 bases from J, the junction contained 2 bases not matched to a gene. CDR1 is MDHEN and CDR2 is SYDVKM in the germline V gene. The length of the CDR3 is 14 residues. CDR3 residues: CASSLGQGPYEQYF. The DNA of the CDR3 is TGTGCCAGCAGTTTGGGACAGGGCCCCTACGAGCAGTACTTC.

This clonotype was observed a handful of times. The J gene is TRBJ2-5, the V gene TRBV6-6; 7 bases map to TRBD1. The V gene end was trimmed by 0 bases and the J gene end by 2 bases; junction bases not matched to a gene: 6. Germline loops: CDR1 MNHNY, CDR2 SVGAGI (reference sequence). The CDR3 is 16 residues long. For the CDR3, the DNA is TGTGCCAGCAGTTACTCTCCGGGACAGAAGCAAGAGACCCAGTACTTC. The encoded protein is CASSYSPGQKQETQYF.

A word on this clonotype: Germline is not matched at one junction end, which may reflect a read error. The V gene is TRBV4-3, the J gene TRBJ1-4, with D tentatively TRBD1 (5 bases). The CDR3 is 15 residues long. The germline V gene has CDR1 LGHNA and CDR2 YSLEER. The CDR3 sequence is CASSPGGPGKENLFF. The CDR3 nucleotides read TGCGCCAGCAGCCCCGGAGGTCCAGGGAAAGAAAATCTGTTTTTT.

The V and J genes are TRBV2 and TRBJ2-7; D is possibly TRBD1 (6 bases). Trimming removed 7 bases from V and 3 bases from J, with 16 bases in between. The length of the CDR3 is 14 residues. The germline CDR1 and CDR2 sequences are SNHLY and FYNNEI. For the CDR3, the DNA is TGTGCCAGCACCACACAGGGTTCGGGCTACGAGCAGTACTTC. It is translated as CASTTQGSGYEQYF.

The chain links TRBV5-1 to TRBJ2-7, with a possible D match to TRBD2 (6 bases). Between the trimmed V and J ends, which lost 4 bases and 4 bases, there was a span of 15 bases. Germline values: CDR1 SGHRS, CDR2 YFSETQ. The length of the CDR3 is 14 residues. CDR3: CASSTRAGSYEQYF. The CDR3 DNA sequence: TGCGCCAGCAGCACCCGTGCGGGGTCATACGAGCAGTACTTC.

There are many counts of this clonotype. The V call is TRBV4-3, the J call TRBJ2-3, with 9 bases lining up with TRBD2. Trimming cost V 0 bases and J 5 bases; bases outside gene matches: 6. The CDR3 contains 16 residues. CDR1 is LGHNA and CDR2 is YSLEER in the germline V gene. Here the CDR3 reads CASSQDERGAVDTQYF. As DNA, the CDR3 is TGCGCCAGCAGCCAAGACGAGCGGGGGGCTGTAGATACGCAGTATTTT.

Ten or more counts support this clonotype. The V gene is TRBV4-1, the J gene TRBJ2-3, with 8 bases matching TRBD2. Germline CDR1 reads MGHRA; CDR2 reads YSYEKL. The CDR3 is made up of 19 amino acids. V was pared by 1 base and J by 4 bases, with 16 bases of the junction left unmatched. The CDR3 region is CASSQVPPGAGGSPDTQYF. CDR3 nucleotide sequence: TGCGCCAGCAGCCAAGTCCCTCCCGGCGCGGGGGGATCACCAGATACGCAGTATTTT.

This clonotype was counted at least ten times. The chain couples TRBV20-1 to TRBJ1-2, with 9 positions matching TRBD1. J lost 3 bases, V lost 6 bases, and 8 bases had no gene match. The germline V gene encodes CDR1 DFQATT and CDR2 SNEGSKA (reference sequence). The CDR3 loop spans 14 amino acids. The CDR3 reads CSAPGQGWDYGYTF. The CDR3 bases are TGCAGTGCACCCGGACAGGGGTGGGACTATGGCTACACCTTC.

The chain has TRBV20-1 and TRBJ1-1; weak D call: TRBD1 (6 bases). Germline lookup yields CDR1 DFQATT and CDR2 SNEGSKA (reference sequence). V lost 5 bases to trimming and J lost 0 bases, with 13 bases between them. The CDR3 runs to 14 residues. CDR3 loop: CSAGRDNLNTEAFF. CDR3 coding DNA: TGCAGTGCTGGGAGGGACAACCTGAACACTGAAGCTTTCTTT.

This clonotype was picked up many times. Written as DNA, the CDR3 is TGCGCCAGCAGCTACTCTGGAAACACCATATATTTT. As protein: CASSYSGNTIYF. The V and J genes are TRBV5-1 and TRBJ1-3, with D unclear. CDR3 length: 12 residues. The V gene lost 3 bases and the J gene lost 0 bases, with 1 base spanning the gap. The V gene's germline CDR1 is SGHRS and CDR2 YFSETQ.

The chain links TRBV29-1 to TRBJ2-7; D unresolved. Germline CDR1 SQVTM, CDR2 ANQGSEA. Deletions cut 4 bases from V and 4 bases from J, with 11 bases between. There are 12 residues in the CDR3. The CDR3 reads CSVAQTEYEQYF. Written as DNA, the CDR3 is TGCAGCGTTGCCCAGACGGAGTACGAGCAGTACTTC.

There are many counts of this clonotype. V is TRBV7-8 and J is TRBJ2-5; the match to TRBD2 covers 8 bases. The V segment lost 2 bases and the J segment 5 bases; nucleotides outside the gene matches: 4. This CDR3 region has 14 residues. Per germline, CDR1 SGHVS and CDR2 FQNEAQ. CDR3 loop: CASSLMRGAETQYF. The CDR3 nucleotides read TGTGCCAGCAGCTTAATGCGGGGGGCGGAGACCCAGTACTTC.

This clonotype turned up a few times. The chain joins TRBV2 to TRBJ2-6; the D gene is possibly TRBD1 (6 bases). Germline V gene data show CDR1 as SNHLY and CDR2 as FYNNEI. Trimming removed 6 bases from V and 2 bases from J, with 11 bases in between. The CDR3 totals 15 residues. CDR3 DNA: TGTGCCAGCAGGATAACAGGGACTGGGGCCAACGTCCTGACTTTC. The encoded protein is CASRITGTGANVLTF.

This clonotype was counted many times. The CDR3 DNA reads TGTGCCAGCAGTCCACTGACGGGTATGGTGACTGAAGCTTTCTTT. Encoded protein: CASSPLTGMVTEAFF. This chain joins TRBV6-2 or TRBV6-3 and TRBJ1-1, with D uncertain. The V gene lost 5 bases and the J gene lost 5 bases, with 18 bases spanning the gap. The germline CDR1 and CDR2 sequences are MNHEY and SVGEGT. The CDR3 has 15 amino acids.

The rearrangement uses TRBV12-5 and TRBJ2-5, with 7 bases aligning to TRBD1. The CDR3 is 13 residues long. After removal of 6 bases from V and 7 bases from J, the junction contained 8 bases not matched to a gene. CDR1 and CDR2 (germline): LGHNT, FRNRAP. CDR3 coding DNA: TGTGCTAGTGGCCTGGGACAGAAAGGGACCCAGTACTTC. It encodes CASGLGQKGTQYF.

This clonotype was detected only a few times. The rearrangement uses TRBV3-1 and TRBJ1-3; 9 nucleotides line up with TRBD1. Germline trimming cut 6 bases from V and 7 bases from J; bases unmatched to any gene: 7. The CDR3 length is 14 residues. The germline CDR1 and CDR2 sequences are LGHDT and YNNKEL (reference sequence). The CDR3 region has the DNA TGTGCCAGCAGTTCCGACAGGGGGTGGAACACCATATATTTT. Amino acid sequence: CASSSDRGWNTIYF.

Of note for this clonotype: A read error may explain this, as a much larger clone is one base away. In DNA form, the CDR3 reads TGTGCCAGCAGTTTATCCAACTCTGGAAACACCATATATTTT. Translated: CASSLSNSGNTIYF. The chain combines TRBV12-3 or TRBV12-4 with TRBJ1-3; no reliable D call. The V end was cut by 2 bases, the J end by 0 bases, with 5 bases between. The CDR3 spans 14 residues.

This clonotype was seen more than once but under ten times. This chain uses TRBV6-2 or TRBV6-3 with TRBJ1-5; TRBD1 might be the D (5 bases). V was clipped by 3 bases and J by 4 bases, with 13 bases between them. The CDR3 sequence is 15 residues long. Per germline, CDR1 MNHEY and CDR2 SVGEGT. CDR3 bases: TGTGCCAGCAGTTATGGAGGGGCCCGTAATCAGCCCCAGCATTTT. Protein product: CASSYGGARNQPQHF.

This clonotype has at least ten counts. The genes are TRBV3-1 and TRBJ2-7; D unresolved. Germline V gives CDR1 LGHDT, CDR2 YNNKEL (reference sequence). The ends were cut back, 1 base at V and 3 bases at J, with 16 bases in the middle. CDR3 length equals 16 residues. In DNA, the CDR3 is TGTGCCAGCAGCCAAGTGAGTGGGCACTTGCGCTACGAGCAGTACTTC. As protein: CASSQVSGHLRYEQYF.